Listed below are T cell receptor beta chains from one sample, sequenced in a study of cytomegalovirus exposure and HLA in healthy donors. Some clones are missing from TCRdb's copy, which holds only in-frame ones; the method was immunoSEQ multiplex PCR. The data show roughly 120,000 clones, less than 85% seen once. Sequencing was performed on PBMCs. These receptors were obtained from a woman in her 40s in good health and CMV-seronegative. Each CDR3 is given with its conserved first and last residue. Each record gives: clone size, V gene, D gene, J gene, CDR3 protein, CDR3 DNA. The D gene is left open where the match is weak. Clone size is stated in some rows and not others, as once, few, many or a class when expanded.

abundance: .
v_gene: TRBV11-2
d_gene: TRBD1
j_gene: TRBJ2-5
CDR3aa: CASSPTGQAGQETQYF
CDR3nt: TGTGCCAGCAGCCCGACGGGACAGGCGGGACAAGAGACCCAGTACTTC

abundance: .
v_gene: TRBV7-2
d_gene: TRBD1
j_gene: TRBJ1-2
CDR3aa: CASSTRQGLDYGYTF
CDR3nt: TGTGCCAGCAGCACCCGACAGGGCCTAGACTATGGCTACACCTTC

abundance: .
v_gene: TRBV7-9
d_gene: .
j_gene: TRBJ1-1
CDR3aa: CASRSTQDYTEAFF
CDR3nt: TGTGCCAGCAGATCGACTCAGGACTACACTGAAGCTTTCTTT

abundance: few
v_gene: TRBV30
d_gene: .
j_gene: TRBJ2-6
CDR3aa: CAWSVWAGNNVLTF
CDR3nt: TGTGCCTGGAGTGTATGGGCAGGGAATAACGTCCTGACTTTC

abundance: few
v_gene: TRBV6-6
d_gene: .
j_gene: TRBJ2-5
CDR3aa: CASSYGRGGARETQYF
CDR3nt: TGTGCCAGCAGTTACGGAAGGGGGGGGGCGCGGGAGACCCAGTACTTC

abundance: few
v_gene: TRBV11-2
d_gene: .
j_gene: TRBJ2-3
CDR3aa: CASSLAGPDTQYF
CDR3nt: TGTGCCAGCAGCTTGGCGGGACCAGATACGCAGTATTTT

abundance: .
v_gene: TRBV4-2
d_gene: .
j_gene: TRBJ2-5
CDR3aa: CASSQDRSSEETQYF
CDR3nt: TGTGCCAGCAGCCAAGATAGGAGCAGTGAAGAGACCCAGTACTTC

abundance: .
v_gene: TRBV29-1
d_gene: TRBD2
j_gene: TRBJ2-7
CDR3aa: CSVEVTGGQYF
CDR3nt: TGCAGCGTTGAGGTTACGGGGGGACAGTACTTC

abundance: .
v_gene: TRBV4-1
d_gene: .
j_gene: TRBJ2-7
CDR3aa: CASSGQATSGAGEQYF
CDR3nt: TGCGCCAGCAGCGGCCAAGCGACCAGCGGCGCGGGCGAGCAGTACTTC

abundance: .
v_gene: TRBV4-2
d_gene: .
j_gene: TRBJ2-7
CDR3aa: CASRGLNEQYF
CDR3nt: TGTGCCAGCCGCGGACTAAACGAGCAGTACTTC

abundance: .
v_gene: TRBV21-1
d_gene: .
j_gene: TRBJ1-5
CDR3aa: CASSVAIRGGDDIMGQPQHF
CDR3nt: TGTGCCAGCAGCGTGGCTATCCGGGGGGGCGATGATATAATGGGTCAGCCCCAGCATTTT

abundance: .
v_gene: TRBV7-2
d_gene: .
j_gene: TRBJ1-4
CDR3aa: CASSLIPRVEEKLFF
CDR3nt: TGTGCCAGCAGCTTAATTCCCAGGGTAGAGGAAAAACTGTTTTTT

abundance: .
v_gene: TRBV7-2
d_gene: .
j_gene: TRBJ1-1
CDR3aa: CASSFPSTGMNTEAFF
CDR3nt: TGTGCCAGCAGCTTCCCTTCGACAGGAATGAACACTGAAGCTTTCTTT

abundance: once
v_gene: TRBV19
d_gene: TRBD1
j_gene: TRBJ1-6
CDR3aa: CASGSGTGDNSPLHF
CDR3nt: TGTGCCAGCGGATCCGGGACAGGGGATAATTCACCCCTCCACTTT

abundance: .
v_gene: TRBV7-9
d_gene: .
j_gene: TRBJ2-3
CDR3aa: CASSQGDTQYF
CDR3nt: TGTGCCAGCAGCCAGGGGGATACGCAGTATTTT

abundance: few
v_gene: TRBV7-9
d_gene: .
j_gene: TRBJ1-2
CDR3aa: CSSSLEFRGYTF
CDR3nt: TGTTCCAGCTCCCTTGAGTTTAGAGGCTACACCTTC